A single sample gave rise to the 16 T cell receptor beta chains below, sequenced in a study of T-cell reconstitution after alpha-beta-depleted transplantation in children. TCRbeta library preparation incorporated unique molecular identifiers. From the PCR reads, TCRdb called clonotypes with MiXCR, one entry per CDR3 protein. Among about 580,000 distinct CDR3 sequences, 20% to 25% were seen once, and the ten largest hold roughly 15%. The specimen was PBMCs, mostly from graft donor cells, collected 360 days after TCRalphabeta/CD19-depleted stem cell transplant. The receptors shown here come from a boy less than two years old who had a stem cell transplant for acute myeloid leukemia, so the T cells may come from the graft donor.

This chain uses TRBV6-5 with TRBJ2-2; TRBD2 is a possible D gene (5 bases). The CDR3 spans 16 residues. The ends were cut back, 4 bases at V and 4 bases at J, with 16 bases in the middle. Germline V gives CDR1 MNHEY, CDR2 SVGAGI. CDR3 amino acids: CASSFTSAGGTGELFF. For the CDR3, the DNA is TGTGCCAGCAGTTTTACCTCGGCAGGAGGCACCGGGGAGCTGTTTTTT.

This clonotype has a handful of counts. The CDR3 is CASSQRAGSSYNEQFF. For the CDR3, the DNA is TGCGCCAGCAGCCAGAGAGCGGGGAGCTCCTACAATGAGCAGTTCTTC. The chain recombines TRBV4-3 with TRBJ2-1; 7 bases line up with TRBD2. V was clipped by 3 bases and J by 0 bases; unmatched bases: 5. Germline CDR1 reads LGHNA; CDR2 reads YSLEER. This CDR3 is built from 16 residues.

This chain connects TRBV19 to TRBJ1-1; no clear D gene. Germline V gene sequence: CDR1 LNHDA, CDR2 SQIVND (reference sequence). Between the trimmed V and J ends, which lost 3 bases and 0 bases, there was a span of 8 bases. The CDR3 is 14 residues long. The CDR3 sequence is CASSMPSMNTEAFF. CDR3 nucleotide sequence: TGTGCCAGTAGTATGCCATCAATGAACACTGAAGCTTTCTTT.

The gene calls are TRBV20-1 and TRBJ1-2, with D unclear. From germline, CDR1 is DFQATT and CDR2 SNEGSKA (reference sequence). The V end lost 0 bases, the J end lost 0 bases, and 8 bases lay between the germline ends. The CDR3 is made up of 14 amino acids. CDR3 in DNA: TGCAGTGCTAGAGATGAAGGGACTAACTATGGCTACACCTTC. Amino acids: CSARDEGTNYGYTF.

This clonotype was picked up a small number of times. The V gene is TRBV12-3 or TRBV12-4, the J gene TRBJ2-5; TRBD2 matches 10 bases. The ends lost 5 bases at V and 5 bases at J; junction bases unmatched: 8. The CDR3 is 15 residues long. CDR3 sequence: CASSPSGGARETQYF. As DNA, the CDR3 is TGTGCCAGCAGTCCCAGCGGGGGGGCACGGGAGACCCAGTACTTC.

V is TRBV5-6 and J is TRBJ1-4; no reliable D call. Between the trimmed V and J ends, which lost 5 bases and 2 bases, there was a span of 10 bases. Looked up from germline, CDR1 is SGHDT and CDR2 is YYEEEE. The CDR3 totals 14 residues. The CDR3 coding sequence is TGTGCCAGCAGGAGACGATCCACTAATGAAAAACTGTTTTTT. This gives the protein CASRRRSTNEKLFF.

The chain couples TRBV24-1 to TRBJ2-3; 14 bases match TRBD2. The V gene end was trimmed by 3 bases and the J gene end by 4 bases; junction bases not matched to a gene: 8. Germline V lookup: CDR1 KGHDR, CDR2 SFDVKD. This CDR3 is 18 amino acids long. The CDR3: CATSDPGTSGRIPDTQYF. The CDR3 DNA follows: TGTGCCACCAGTGATCCCGGGACTAGCGGGAGAATCCCAGATACGCAGTATTTT.

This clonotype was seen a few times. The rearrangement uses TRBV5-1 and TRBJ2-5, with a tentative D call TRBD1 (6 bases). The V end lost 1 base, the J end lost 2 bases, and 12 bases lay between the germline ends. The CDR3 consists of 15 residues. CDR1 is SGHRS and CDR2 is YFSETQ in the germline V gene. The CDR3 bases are TGCGCCAGCAGCTTGAATACGGGACAACAAGAGACCCAGTACTTC. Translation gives CASSLNTGQQETQYF.

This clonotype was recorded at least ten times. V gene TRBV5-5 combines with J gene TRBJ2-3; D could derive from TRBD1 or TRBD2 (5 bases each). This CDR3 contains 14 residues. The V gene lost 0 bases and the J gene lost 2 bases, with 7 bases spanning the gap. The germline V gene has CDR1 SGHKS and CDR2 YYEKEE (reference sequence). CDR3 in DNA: TGTGCCAGCAGCTTGGTGGGGGTCACAGATACGCAGTATTTT. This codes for CASSLVGVTDTQYF.

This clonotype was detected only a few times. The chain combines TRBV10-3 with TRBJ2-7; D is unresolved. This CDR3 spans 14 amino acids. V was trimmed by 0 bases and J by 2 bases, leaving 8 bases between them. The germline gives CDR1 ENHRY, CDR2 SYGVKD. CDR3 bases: TGTGCCATCAGTGAGTCTGTCGGCACCTACGAGCAGTACTTC. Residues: CAISESVGTYEQYF.

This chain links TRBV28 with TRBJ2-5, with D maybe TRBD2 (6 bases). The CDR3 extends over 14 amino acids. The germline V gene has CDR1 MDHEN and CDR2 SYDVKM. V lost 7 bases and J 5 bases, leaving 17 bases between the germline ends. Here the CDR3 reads CASIGTGGWETQYF. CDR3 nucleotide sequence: TGTGCCAGCATAGGAACCGGGGGATGGGAGACCCAGTACTTC.

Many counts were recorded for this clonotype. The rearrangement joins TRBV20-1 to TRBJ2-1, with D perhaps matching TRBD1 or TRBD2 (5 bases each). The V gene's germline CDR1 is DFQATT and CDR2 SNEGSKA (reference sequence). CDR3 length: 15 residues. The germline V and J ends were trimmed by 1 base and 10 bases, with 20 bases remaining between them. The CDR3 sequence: CSARGETAYSIEQFF. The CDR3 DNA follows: TGCAGTGCTAGAGGGGAGACAGCCTATAGCATAGAGCAGTTCTTC.

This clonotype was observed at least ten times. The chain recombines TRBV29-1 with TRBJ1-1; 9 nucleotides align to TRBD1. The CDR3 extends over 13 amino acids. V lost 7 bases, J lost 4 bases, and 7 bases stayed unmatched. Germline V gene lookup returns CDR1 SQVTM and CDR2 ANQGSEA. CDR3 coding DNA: TGCAGCGGGAACGGGGACAGGGCCACTGAAGCTTTCTTT. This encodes CSGNGDRATEAFF. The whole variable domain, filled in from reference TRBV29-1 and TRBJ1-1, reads SAVISQKPSRDICQRGTSLTIQCQVDSQVTMMFWYRQQPGQSLTLIATANQGSEATYESGFVIDKFPISRPNLTFSTLTVSNMSPEDSSIYLCSGNGDRATEAFFGQGTRLTVV.

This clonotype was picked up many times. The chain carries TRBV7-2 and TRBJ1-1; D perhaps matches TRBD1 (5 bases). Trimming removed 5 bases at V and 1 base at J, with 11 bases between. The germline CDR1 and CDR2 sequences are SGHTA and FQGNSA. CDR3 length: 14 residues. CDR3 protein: CASSTSTANTEAFF. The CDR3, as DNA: TGTGCCAGCAGCACCTCGACAGCGAACACTGAAGCTTTCTTT.

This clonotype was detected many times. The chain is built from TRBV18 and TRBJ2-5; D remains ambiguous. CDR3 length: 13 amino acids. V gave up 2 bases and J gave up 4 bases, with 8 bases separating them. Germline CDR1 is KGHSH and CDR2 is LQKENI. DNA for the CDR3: TGTGCCAGCTCACCAGCGACGGCAGAGACCCAGTACTTC. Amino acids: CASSPATAETQYF.

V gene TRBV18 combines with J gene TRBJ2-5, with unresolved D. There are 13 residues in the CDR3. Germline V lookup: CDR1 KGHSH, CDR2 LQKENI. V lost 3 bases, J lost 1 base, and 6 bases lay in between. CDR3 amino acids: CASSPNLQETQYF. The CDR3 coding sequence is TGTGCCAGCTCACCGAACCTCCAAGAGACCCAGTACTTC.